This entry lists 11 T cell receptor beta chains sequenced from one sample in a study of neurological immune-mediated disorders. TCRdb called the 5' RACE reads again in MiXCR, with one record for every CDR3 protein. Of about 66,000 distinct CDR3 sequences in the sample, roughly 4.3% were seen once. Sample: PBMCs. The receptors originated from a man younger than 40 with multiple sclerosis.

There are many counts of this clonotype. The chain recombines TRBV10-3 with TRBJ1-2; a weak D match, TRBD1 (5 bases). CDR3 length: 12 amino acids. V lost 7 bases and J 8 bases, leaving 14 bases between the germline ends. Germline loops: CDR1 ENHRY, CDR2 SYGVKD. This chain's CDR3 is CAIKEGEGGYTF. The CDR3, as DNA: TGTGCCATCAAGGAAGGGGAGGGAGGCTACACCTTC.

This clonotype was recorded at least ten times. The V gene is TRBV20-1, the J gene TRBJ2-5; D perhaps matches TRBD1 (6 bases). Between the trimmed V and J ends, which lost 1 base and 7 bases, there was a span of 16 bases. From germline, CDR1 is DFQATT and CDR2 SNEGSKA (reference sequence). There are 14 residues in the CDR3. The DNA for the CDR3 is TGCAGTGCTAGAGGGCTCCGGGACACAACGACCCAGTACTTC. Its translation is CSARGLRDTTTQYF.

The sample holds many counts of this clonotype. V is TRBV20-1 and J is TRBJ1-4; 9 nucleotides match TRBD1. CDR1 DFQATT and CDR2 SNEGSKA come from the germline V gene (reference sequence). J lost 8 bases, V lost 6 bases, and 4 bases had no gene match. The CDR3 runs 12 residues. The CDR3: CSAWDREEKLFF. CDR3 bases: TGCAGTGCCTGGGACAGGGAAGAAAAACTGTTTTTT.

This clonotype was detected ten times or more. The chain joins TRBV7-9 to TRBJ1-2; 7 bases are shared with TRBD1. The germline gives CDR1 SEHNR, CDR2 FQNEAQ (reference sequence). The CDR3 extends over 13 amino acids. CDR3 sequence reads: CAQGDPGNYGYTF. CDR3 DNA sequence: TGTGCTCAGGGGGACCCAGGAAACTATGGCTACACCTTC.

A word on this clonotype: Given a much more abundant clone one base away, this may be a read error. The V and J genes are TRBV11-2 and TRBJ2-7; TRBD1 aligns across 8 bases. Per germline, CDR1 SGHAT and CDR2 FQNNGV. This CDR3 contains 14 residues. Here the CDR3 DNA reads TGTGCCATCAGCTTAAGGGACAGGATCTACGAGCAGTACTTC. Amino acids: CAISLRDRIYEQYF.

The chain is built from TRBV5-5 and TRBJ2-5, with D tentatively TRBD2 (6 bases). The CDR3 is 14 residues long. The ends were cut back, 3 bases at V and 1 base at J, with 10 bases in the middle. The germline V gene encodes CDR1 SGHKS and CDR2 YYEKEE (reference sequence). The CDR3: CASSWGTLQETQYF. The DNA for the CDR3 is TGTGCCAGCAGCTGGGGGACTCTCCAAGAGACCCAGTACTTC.

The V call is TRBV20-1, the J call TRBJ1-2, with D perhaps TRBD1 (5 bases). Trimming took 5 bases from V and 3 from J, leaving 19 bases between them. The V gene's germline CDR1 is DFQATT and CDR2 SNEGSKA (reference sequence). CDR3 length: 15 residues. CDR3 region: CSASPGLLTDYGYTF. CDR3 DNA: TGCAGTGCTTCCCCGGGACTCTTAACGGACTATGGCTACACCTTC.

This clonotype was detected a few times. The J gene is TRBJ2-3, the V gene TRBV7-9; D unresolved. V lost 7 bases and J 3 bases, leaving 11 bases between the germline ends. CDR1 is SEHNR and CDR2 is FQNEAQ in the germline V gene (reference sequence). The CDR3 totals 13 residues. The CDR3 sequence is CASTVKETDTQYF. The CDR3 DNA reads TGTGCCAGCACCGTCAAGGAAACAGATACGCAGTATTTT.

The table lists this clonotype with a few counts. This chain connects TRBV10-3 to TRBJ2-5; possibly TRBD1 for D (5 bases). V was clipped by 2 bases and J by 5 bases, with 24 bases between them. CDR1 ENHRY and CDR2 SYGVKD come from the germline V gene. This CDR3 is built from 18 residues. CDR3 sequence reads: CAISEGAFQGVRIETQYF. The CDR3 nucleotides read TGTGCCATCAGTGAGGGCGCCTTTCAGGGTGTGAGGATCGAGACCCAGTACTTC.

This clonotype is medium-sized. CDR3 sequence reads: CASSFIMTSGGNEQFF. CDR3 sequence (DNA): TGCGCCAGCAGCTTCATTATGACTAGCGGGGGGAATGAGCAGTTCTTC. The chain is built from TRBV5-1 and TRBJ2-1, with 13 bases fitting TRBD2. V trimming: 2 bases; J trimming: 7 bases; junction bases outside the gene matches: 6. The CDR3 is 16 residues long. Germline V gives CDR1 SGHRS, CDR2 YFSETQ.

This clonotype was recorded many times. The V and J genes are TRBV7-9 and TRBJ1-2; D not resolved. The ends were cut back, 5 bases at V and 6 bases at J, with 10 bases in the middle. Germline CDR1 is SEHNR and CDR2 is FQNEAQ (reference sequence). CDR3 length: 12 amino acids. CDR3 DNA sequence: TGTGCCAGCAGCGTTCCAACGGATGGCTACACCTTC. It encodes CASSVPTDGYTF.